Below are 14 T cell receptor beta chains sequenced from a single sample in a study of OX40 agonist ivuxolimab in advanced cancers. The repertoire was sequenced with immunoSEQ multiplex PCR; TCRdb's copy has only in-frame clones and lacks some. The sample carries 83,000 or so clones, 70% to 85% recorded once. The specimen comprised CD4+ or CD8+ T cells sorted from blood, sampled in a trial of the OX40 agonist ivuxolimab. All receptors come from an adult with an advanced solid tumor such as melanoma, head and neck, liver or kidney cancer.

This chain connects TRBV20-1 to TRBJ2-1, with D possibly matching TRBD2 (6 bases). The CDR3 is 11 residues long. Germline V gene sequence: CDR1 DFQATT, CDR2 SNEGSKA (reference sequence). Trimming took 7 bases from V and 4 from J, leaving 8 bases between them. This CDR3 is CSGEDYNEQFF. The CDR3 DNA sequence: TGCAGTGGGGAGGATTACAATGAGCAGTTCTTC.

This clone showed up just a few times. The gene calls are TRBV14 and TRBJ1-1, with D perhaps TRBD1 (5 bases). The ends were cut back, 4 bases at V and 1 base at J, with 13 bases in the middle. Looked up from germline, CDR1 is SGHDN and CDR2 is FVKESK. This CDR3 has 15 amino acids. CDR3 amino acids: CASSLLTGSNTEAFF. Written as DNA, the CDR3 is TGTGCCAGCAGCCTCCTTACAGGTTCGAACACTGAAGCTTTCTTT.

The chain is built from TRBV18 and TRBJ1-2; the D is unclear. The CDR3 is made up of 13 amino acids. V lost 2 bases and J 0 bases, leaving 4 bases between the germline ends. Germline CDR1 and CDR2: KGHSH and LQKENI. The DNA of the CDR3 is TGTGCCAGCTCACCAACAGCTAACTATGGCTACACCTTC. It is translated as CASSPTANYGYTF.

This clone has just one count. J is TRBJ2-7 and V is TRBV6-1; 12 nucleotides align to TRBD1. Looked up from germline, CDR1 is MNHNS and CDR2 is SASEGT. The junction had 8 bases not matched to a gene; V was cut back by 6 bases and J by 5 bases. The CDR3 is made up of 15 amino acids. CDR3 in DNA: TGTGCCAGCAGCTCGGGACAGGGGGCGTCCCACGAGCAGTACTTC. It specifies CASSSGQGASHEQYF.

The genes are TRBV25-1 and TRBJ1-2; D may be TRBD1 (6 bases). CDR1 is MGHDK, CDR2 SYGVNS, per germline. The CDR3 is made up of 14 amino acids. The germline V and J ends were trimmed by 3 bases and 3 bases, with 11 bases remaining between them. CDR3 in DNA: TGTGCCAGCAGTGAGTCGGGGGCCCACTATGGCTACACCTTC. This gives the protein CASSESGAHYGYTF.

This rearrangement joins TRBV18 to TRBJ2-1; 9 bases line up with TRBD2. Losses at the gene ends were 1 base for V and 5 bases for J; bases not matched to a gene: 6. There are 16 residues in the CDR3. Germline values: CDR1 KGHSH, CDR2 LQKENI. As DNA, the CDR3 is TGTGCCAGCTCACCACTTGTGACTAGCGGAAACAATGAGCAGTTCTTC. Protein: CASSPLVTSGNNEQFF.

The chain is built from TRBV6-5 and TRBJ2-5; 9 nucleotides agree with TRBD2. V lost 6 bases, J lost 5 bases, and 10 bases stayed unmatched. Germline V gene data show CDR1 as MNHEY and CDR2 as SVGAGI. There are 15 residues in the CDR3. The CDR3 nucleotides read TGTGCCAGCAGATCCTATAGCGGGAGTGCGGAGACCCAGTACTTC. This codes for CASRSYSGSAETQYF.

The chain is built from TRBV29-1 and TRBJ2-2; D is ambiguous. The CDR3 is made up of 15 amino acids. CDR1 and CDR2 from the germline V gene are SQVTM and ANQGSEA. V was shortened by 0 bases and J by 4 bases, with 12 bases between the two germline ends. CDR3 protein: CSVEDNLRGTGELFF. The CDR3 nucleotides read TGCAGCGTTGAAGATAATCTTAGAGGCACCGGGGAGCTGTTTTTT.

This sequence joins TRBV6-6 and TRBJ2-2; 8 positions match TRBD2. V gave up 6 bases and J gave up 4 bases; unmatched junction bases: 4. This CDR3 has 14 residues. Germline V gene sequence: CDR1 MNHNY, CDR2 SVGAGI (reference sequence). CDR3: CASRGLASTGELFF. The CDR3 region has the DNA TGTGCCAGCAGAGGACTAGCAAGCACCGGGGAGCTGTTTTTT.

This rearrangement joins TRBV19 to TRBJ2-3, with TRBD2 as a possible D gene (6 bases). The length of the CDR3 is 15 residues. Trimming cost V 5 bases and J 1 base, with 13 bases left between them. CDR1 and CDR2 from the germline V gene are LNHDA and SQIVND (reference sequence). As DNA, the CDR3 is TGTGCCAGTAGTCGAGGTCCTAGCGGCACAGATACGCAGTATTTT. Its protein product is CASSRGPSGTDTQYF.

This chain links TRBV11-2 with TRBJ1-1; D possibly corresponds to TRBD1 (5 bases). From germline, CDR1 is SGHAT and CDR2 FQNNGV. Trimming removed 4 bases at V and 2 bases at J, with 11 bases between. The CDR3 is 14 amino acids. The CDR3 reads CASSYGRGNTEAFF. The CDR3 region has the DNA TGTGCCAGCAGCTACGGGAGGGGAAACACTGAAGCTTTCTTT.

This rearrangement joins TRBV14 to TRBJ1-2, with D perhaps TRBD1 (5 bases). Trimming cost V 1 base and J 6 bases, with 12 bases left between them. Germline CDR1 and CDR2: SGHDN and FVKESK. The CDR3 has 14 amino acids. CDR3 sequence reads: CASSQVWGMDGYTF. The DNA for the CDR3 is TGTGCCAGCAGCCAAGTGTGGGGCATGGATGGCTACACCTTC.

This sequence joins TRBV7-2 and TRBJ1-1; perhaps TRBD1 as D (5 bases). The V end lost 5 bases, the J end lost 3 bases, and 16 bases lay between the germline ends. The CDR3 has 15 amino acids. In germline, CDR1 is SGHTA, CDR2 FQGNSA. The CDR3 region is CASSPGDRVDTEAFF. CDR3 nucleotide sequence: TGTGCCAGCAGCCCCGGCGACAGAGTGGACACTGAAGCTTTCTTT.

The chain uses TRBV6-1 and TRBJ2-4, with 9 bases fitting TRBD1. Losses at the gene ends were 3 bases for V and 1 base for J; bases not matched to a gene: 10. Germline-derived CDR1 and CDR2 are MNHNS and SASEGT. The length of the CDR3 is 18 residues. The CDR3 spells CASSEQFTGGKAKNIQYF. Here the CDR3 DNA reads TGTGCCAGCAGTGAGCAGTTCACAGGGGGCAAGGCCAAAAACATTCAGTACTTC.